These 10 T cell receptor beta chains were sequenced from one sample in a study of cytomegalovirus exposure and HLA in healthy donors. Primers included in the PCR were 60 Vbeta and 13 Jbeta primers. Clones were sequenced by immunoSEQ multiplex PCR, and TCRdb holds only the in-frame ones, with some missing. Of more than 30,000 clones listed, around 70% are singletons. Sequenced material: PBMCs. All receptors come from a man aged 30 to 39 in good health and CMV-seronegative.

This clone turned up a few times. The chain couples TRBV11-2 to TRBJ1-1, with 8 bases that match TRBD1. The CDR3 is 14 residues long. Germline V lookup: CDR1 SGHAT, CDR2 FQNNGV. V dropped 5 bases and J dropped 8; count of bases not matched to a gene: 10. CDR3 amino acids: CASSHLDRAREAFF. As DNA, the CDR3 is TGTGCCAGCAGCCACCTGGACAGGGCTAGAGAAGCTTTCTTT.

The chain employs TRBV2 and TRBJ2-5; the D gene is possibly TRBD1 (8 bases). This CDR3 has 12 residues. The V end was cut by 10 bases, the J end by 4 bases, with 13 bases between. In germline, CDR1 is SNHLY, CDR2 FYNNEI. The CDR3: CANRGEGETQYF. In nucleotides, the CDR3 is TGTGCCAACAGGGGGGAGGGAGAGACCCAGTACTTC.

The chain recombines TRBV27 with TRBJ2-2; D perhaps matches TRBD1 (5 bases). The CDR3 has 15 residues. CDR1 and CDR2 from the germline V gene are MNHEY and SMNVEV (reference sequence). Between the trimmed V and J ends, which lost 2 bases and 3 bases, there was a span of 10 bases. The CDR3 region has the DNA TGTGCCAGCAGTTTAAAGGGGTTCGACACCGGGGAGCTGTTTTTT. Protein sequence: CASSLKGFDTGELFF.

The chain joins TRBV5-1 to TRBJ2-1, with 8 positions matching TRBD2. This CDR3 comprises 14 residues. Germline V CDR1 and CDR2: SGHRS, YFSETQ. The V segment lost 2 bases and the J segment 5 bases; nucleotides outside the gene matches: 3. This CDR3 is CASSFPLADNEQFF. CDR3 coding DNA: TGCGCCAGCAGCTTCCCACTAGCGGACAATGAGCAGTTCTTC.

CDR3 protein: CASSFWAGGNTEAFF. The DNA of the CDR3 is TGTGCCAGCAGCTTTTGGGCAGGGGGTAATACTGAAGCTTTCTTT. The gene calls are TRBV7-9 and TRBJ1-1, with 7 positions matching TRBD1. With V trimmed by 3 bases and J by 5 bases, 9 bases remained unmatched. Germline V gene data show CDR1 as SEHNR and CDR2 as FQNEAQ (reference sequence). The CDR3 loop spans 15 amino acids.

The chain recombines TRBV4-1 with TRBJ2-7; D gene uncertain. Between the trimmed V and J ends, which lost 1 base and 3 bases, there was a span of 16 bases. CDR1 MGHRA and CDR2 YSYEKL come from the germline V gene. CDR3 length equals 16 residues. The CDR3 reads CASSQGITRSGYEQYF. The CDR3 bases are TGCGCCAGCAGCCAAGGAATCACGAGGTCGGGCTACGAGCAGTACTTC.

The genes are TRBV6-5 and TRBJ2-5; a weak D match, TRBD1 (6 bases). V was pared by 9 bases and J by 0 bases, with 14 bases between. The CDR3 runs 14 residues. Germline V gene lookup returns CDR1 MNHEY and CDR2 SVGAGI. This CDR3 reads CASRRTADQETQYF. The CDR3 DNA sequence: TGTGCCAGTCGCCGGACAGCCGACCAAGAGACCCAGTACTTC.

The V gene is TRBV5-1, the J gene TRBJ1-1; D is perhaps TRBD1 (6 bases). Germline assignment: CDR1 SGHRS and CDR2 YFSETQ. The CDR3 length is 15 residues. The ends were cut back, 4 bases at V and 5 bases at J, with 18 bases in the middle. The CDR3 loop reads CASSTGFGGRTEAFF. DNA of the CDR3: TGCGCCAGCAGCACCGGATTCGGGGGGCGGACTGAAGCTTTCTTT.

In this sample, this clone turned up a few times. The chain's CDR3 is CASSYRKNTEAFF. The CDR3 DNA follows: TGTGCCAGCAGTTACAGGAAGAACACTGAAGCTTTCTTT. J is TRBJ1-1 and V is TRBV27, with D possibly being TRBD1 (5 bases). The germline V and J ends were trimmed by 4 bases and 1 base, with 7 bases remaining between them. Germline loops: CDR1 MNHEY, CDR2 SMNVEV (reference sequence). The CDR3 contains 13 residues.

The gene calls are TRBV6-6 and TRBJ2-7; 9 bases fit TRBD1. The CDR3 has 14 amino acids. Germline CDR1 and CDR2: MNHNY and SVGAGI (reference sequence). The V gene end was trimmed by 7 bases and the J gene end by 4 bases; junction bases not matched to a gene: 8. The CDR3 DNA sequence: TGTGCCAGCAAACGACCGGGACAGGGTTACGAGCAGTACTTC. As protein: CASKRPGQGYEQYF.